This entry lists 20 T cell receptor beta chains sequenced from one sample in a study of early stage breast cancer tumors. The protocol was immunoSEQ multiplex PCR, while the TCRdb copy is restricted to in-frame clones and leaves out a portion. The sample includes about 72,000 clones, 70% to 85% seen only once; the top ten take more than 3%. The sequenced sample was blood. The receptors were gathered from a person aged 60 to 70 with breast cancer.

This CDR3 is CASSLQGQFEQYF. The CDR3 bases are TGTGCCAGCAGCTTACAAGGACAGTTCGAGCAGTACTTC. V is TRBV5-4 and J is TRBJ2-7; TRBD1 is a possible D gene (6 bases). The CDR3 loop spans 13 amino acids. V shed 2 bases and J shed 6 bases, with 12 bases lying between them. CDR1 and CDR2 (germline): SGHNT, YYREEE (reference sequence).

The V and J genes are TRBV7-2 and TRBJ2-1; 15 bases match TRBD2. CDR1 and CDR2 from the germline V gene are SGHTA and FQGNSA. The CDR3 sequence is 13 residues long. J lost 16 bases, V lost 5 bases, and 6 bases had no gene match. CDR3 in DNA: TGTGCCAGCAGCCGGACTAGCGGGAGGGCAGATTTCTTC. It translates to CASSRTSGRADFF. The complete variable domain, with remaining parts taken from reference TRBV7-2 and TRBJ2-1, reads GAGVSQSPSNKVTEKGKDVELRCDPISGHTALYWYRQSLGQGLEFLIYFQGNSAPDKSGLPSDRFSAERTGGSVSTLTIQRTQQEDSAVYLCASSRTSGRADFFGPGTRLTVL.

The chain combines TRBV28 with TRBJ1-5, with a possible D match to TRBD1 (5 bases). This CDR3 spans 17 amino acids. Germline V gives CDR1 MDHEN, CDR2 SYDVKM. Deletions cut 6 bases from V and 2 bases from J, with 20 bases between. The CDR3 reads CASSPAGTRMGNQPQHF. As DNA, the CDR3 is TGTGCCAGCAGCCCCGCTGGGACTCGGATGGGCAATCAGCCCCAGCATTTT.

V and J are TRBV25-1 and TRBJ2-1, with 11 bases matching TRBD2. Germline V lookup: CDR1 MGHDK, CDR2 SYGVNS. V shed 4 bases, J shed 9 bases, and the junction held 8 bases outside the gene matches. This CDR3 spans 15 amino acids. This CDR3 is CASSGPLGLAGEQFF. In DNA form, the CDR3 reads TGTGCCAGCAGTGGACCCCTAGGACTAGCGGGTGAGCAGTTCTTC. The complete variable domain, with remaining parts taken from reference TRBV25-1 and TRBJ2-1, reads EADIYQTPRYLVIGTGKKITLECSQTMGHDKMYWYQQDPGMELHLIHYSYGVNSTEKGDLSSESTVSRIRTEHFPLTLESARPSHTSQYLCASSGPLGLAGEQFFGPGTRLTVL.

The gene calls are TRBV7-2 and TRBJ2-2; the D call may be TRBD1 or TRBD2 (5 bases each). V lost 6 bases and J lost 7, with 21 bases in between. Germline V gene sequence: CDR1 SGHTA, CDR2 FQGNSA. CDR3 length: 16 residues. The CDR3 sequence is CASRSGTVGVIGELFF. CDR3 bases: TGTGCCAGCAGATCCGGGACGGTCGGTGTCATCGGGGAGCTGTTTTTT.

The gene calls are TRBV18 and TRBJ2-7, with D tentatively TRBD2 (6 bases). This CDR3 is 16 amino acids long. The germline CDR1 and CDR2 sequences are KGHSH and LQKENI. V lost 2 bases and J 0 bases, leaving 14 bases between the germline ends. In DNA form, the CDR3 reads TGTGCCAGCTCACCAAGCTTCGCGGGGACCTCCTACGAGCAGTACTTC. It yields the protein CASSPSFAGTSYEQYF.

The gene calls are TRBV2 and TRBJ2-2; no reliable D call. Trimming left V 3 bases short and J 9 bases short, with 11 bases between. CDR3 length equals 13 residues. Germline lookup yields CDR1 SNHLY and CDR2 FYNNEI. The CDR3 loop is CASSENVHRELFF. The CDR3, as DNA: TGTGCCAGCAGTGAGAACGTGCACCGGGAGCTGTTTTTT. The whole variable domain, filled in from reference TRBV2 and TRBJ2-2, reads EPEVTQTPSHQVTQMGQEVILRCVPISNHLYFYWYRQILGQKVEFLVSFYNNEISEKSEIFDDQFSVERPDGSNFTLKIRSTKLEDSAMYFCASSENVHRELFFGEGSRLTVL.

V gene TRBV6-1 combines with J gene TRBJ2-1, with 8 positions matching TRBD1. From germline, CDR1 is MNHNS and CDR2 SASEGT. This CDR3 spans 17 amino acids. V shed 4 bases and J 9 bases; nucleotides not matched to a gene: 17. CDR3 sequence (DNA): TGTGCCAGCAGTGTCCCCGGACAGGGCAGGCGGGCGGTTGAGCAGTTCTTC. As protein: CASSVPGQGRRAVEQFF.

This clone was seen just once. V is TRBV18 and J is TRBJ2-7, with D possibly matching TRBD1 (5 bases). The CDR3 is 15 amino acids. The germline V gene encodes CDR1 KGHSH and CDR2 LQKENI. The V gene lost 8 bases and the J gene lost 2 bases, with 19 bases spanning the gap. The CDR3 loop is CASTYRPASPYEQYF. DNA of the CDR3: TGTGCCAGCACGTACAGGCCAGCCTCGCCCTACGAGCAGTACTTC.

This clone was recorded once. The chain has TRBV7-2 and TRBJ2-3; D unclear. This CDR3 spans 14 amino acids. V dropped 6 bases and J dropped 3 bases, with 13 bases sitting between them. The V gene's germline CDR1 is SGHTA and CDR2 FQGNSA. CDR3 bases: TGTGCCAGCAGTCGCGGTGAGGTAACAGATACGCAGTATTTT. Translation: CASSRGEVTDTQYF.

V usage is TRBV9 and J usage is TRBJ2-7; D gene uncertain. The CDR3 has 13 residues. V was shortened by 4 bases and J by 2 bases, with 10 bases between the two germline ends. CDR1 is SGDLS and CDR2 is YYNGEE in the germline V gene. The chain's CDR3 is CASSPDGAYEQYF. The CDR3 bases are TGTGCCAGCAGCCCGGACGGAGCCTACGAGCAGTACTTC.

This clone has only a few counts. The chain uses TRBV21-1 and TRBJ1-5; the table's TRBD1 call for D was not verified on the DNA. TRBV21-1 is a pseudogene segment. The CDR3 sequence is 14 residues long. CDR3 DNA sequence: TGTGTCCGAGACAAAAACGCTCCTGCCCAGCCCCAGCATTTT. Protein product: CVRDKNAPAQPQHF.

In regard to this clone: The junction shows a germline mismatch at one end, possibly a read error. V gene TRBV7-9 combines with J gene TRBJ2-3; D is unresolved. The CDR3 has 14 residues. Germline assignment: CDR1 SEHNR and CDR2 FQNEAQ (reference sequence). The DNA for the CDR3 is TGTGCCAGCAGGTTAGGTGGAAAGACAGATACGCAGTATTTT. Protein: CASRLGGKTDTQYF.

The J gene is TRBJ2-7, the V gene TRBV6-5; no clear D gene. Between the trimmed V and J ends, which lost 5 bases and 1 base, there was a span of 12 bases. Germline V CDR1 and CDR2: MNHEY, SVGAGI. The CDR3 runs 14 residues. The CDR3 DNA reads TGTGCCAGCAGTGGAATGTGGGGATCCTACGAGCAGTACTTC. Its translation is CASSGMWGSYEQYF.

This chain's CDR3 is CASSETGSGTDTQYF. CDR3 nucleotide sequence: TGTGCCAGCAGCGAGACAGGGTCTGGCACAGATACGCAGTATTTT. The chain has TRBV9 and TRBJ2-3, with 7 bases that match TRBD1. This CDR3 region has 15 residues. V was clipped by 3 bases and J by 1 base; unmatched bases: 5. The germline gives CDR1 SGDLS, CDR2 YYNGEE.

The chain recombines TRBV14 with TRBJ2-1, with 9 bases matching TRBD1. CDR1 is SGHDN and CDR2 is FVKESK in the germline V gene. The CDR3 runs to 20 residues. The ends lost 0 bases at V and 0 bases at J; junction bases unmatched: 12. As DNA, the CDR3 is TGTGCCAGCAGCCAAGATTTGGGGACAGGGAGAGGGGTCTCCTACAATGAGCAGTTCTTC. Translating it yields CASSQDLGTGRGVSYNEQFF.

This clone was detected only once. The rearrangement uses TRBV27 and TRBJ2-1, with D unresolved. The germline CDR1 and CDR2 sequences are MNHEY and SMNVEV (reference sequence). Trimming removed 5 bases at V and 7 bases at J, with 15 bases between. The CDR3 length is 14 residues. The CDR3 DNA is TGTGCCAGCAGTCGACGATCGTTGGCGAATGAGCAGTTCTTC. The encoded protein is CASSRRSLANEQFF.

The CDR3 reads CASGFEGARQYF. CDR3 coding DNA: TGTGCTAGTGGTTTCGAGGGGGCTCGGCAGTACTTC. The gene calls are TRBV12-5 and TRBJ2-7; TRBD1 agrees at 7 bases. Germline-derived CDR1 and CDR2 are LGHNT and FRNRAP. The CDR3 totals 12 residues. Germline trimming cut 3 bases from V and 9 bases from J; bases unmatched to any gene: 5.

V gene TRBV9 combines with J gene TRBJ2-3; possibly TRBD1 or TRBD2 for D (5 bases each). The CDR3 has 18 amino acids. Trimming shortened V by 0 bases and J by 4 bases, and 21 bases separated the two germline ends. Germline V gene sequence: CDR1 SGDLS, CDR2 YYNGEE. The CDR3 bases are TGTGCCAGCAGCGTAGGATGGGGCTCTGGGAGAGAAGCAGATACGCAGTATTTT. Amino acid sequence: CASSVGWGSGREADTQYF.

The genes are TRBV4-1 and TRBJ2-3; 7 bases are shared with TRBD2. CDR3 length: 17 residues. The germline V gene has CDR1 MGHRA and CDR2 YSYEKL. V trimming: 0 bases; J trimming: 2 bases; junction bases outside the gene matches: 8. The CDR3 reads CASSQDSDAGDTDTQYF. Here the CDR3 DNA reads TGCGCCAGCAGCCAAGATTCGGACGCGGGAGACACAGATACGCAGTATTTT.